This T cell receptor (beta chain) appears in the sequencing data of a study of blood T cells in healthy people across ages. General study findings and limits: Per million T cells, the diversity of TCR beta decreased roughly linearly as age advanced.

Only one count was recorded for this clonotype. Its target is not known. A much more abundant neighbour one base away suggests this may be a read error. At least 7 million PBMCs were isolated per sample. This CDR3 comprises 14 residues. The germline V gene has CDR1 LGHDT and CDR2 YNNKEL (reference sequence). Next came a second PCR, run for about 7 to 12 cycles, which used a sample-barcoded 5' primer along with a J-beta primer mix. The template-switch adaptor was a 5' adaptor with 12 random nucleotides. It tagged each cDNA molecule. Sequencing of every sample gave 2.5 million or more CDR3-containing paired-end reads. TCRdb re-derived calls from the 5' RACE reads in MiXCR, one entry per CDR3 protein. Among about 1.1 million distinct CDR3 sequences listed, around two fifths were seen once.

V gene TRBV3-1 combines with J gene TRBJ2-7; 7 bases map to TRBD1. The sequenced sample consisted of blood. This receptor was obtained from a man aged 18 to 30 in good health. This CDR3 is CAGSHGTASYEQYF. The DNA for the CDR3 is TGTGCCGGCAGCCATGGGACAGCCTCCTACGAGCAGTACTTC.